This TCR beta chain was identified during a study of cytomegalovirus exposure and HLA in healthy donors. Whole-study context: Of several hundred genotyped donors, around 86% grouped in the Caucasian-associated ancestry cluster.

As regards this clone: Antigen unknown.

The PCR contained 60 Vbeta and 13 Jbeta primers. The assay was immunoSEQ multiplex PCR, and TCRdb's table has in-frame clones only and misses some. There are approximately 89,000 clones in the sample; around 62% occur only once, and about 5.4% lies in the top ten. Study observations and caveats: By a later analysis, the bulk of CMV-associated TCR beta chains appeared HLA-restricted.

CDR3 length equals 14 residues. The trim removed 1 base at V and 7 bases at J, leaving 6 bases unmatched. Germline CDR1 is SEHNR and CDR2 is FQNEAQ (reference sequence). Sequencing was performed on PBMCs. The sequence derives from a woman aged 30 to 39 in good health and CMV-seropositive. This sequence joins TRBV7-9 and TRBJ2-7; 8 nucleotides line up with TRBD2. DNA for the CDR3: TGTGCCAGCAGCTTAGGGCTCCGGGAGGGTGAGCAGTACTTC. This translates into CASSLGLREGEQYF.